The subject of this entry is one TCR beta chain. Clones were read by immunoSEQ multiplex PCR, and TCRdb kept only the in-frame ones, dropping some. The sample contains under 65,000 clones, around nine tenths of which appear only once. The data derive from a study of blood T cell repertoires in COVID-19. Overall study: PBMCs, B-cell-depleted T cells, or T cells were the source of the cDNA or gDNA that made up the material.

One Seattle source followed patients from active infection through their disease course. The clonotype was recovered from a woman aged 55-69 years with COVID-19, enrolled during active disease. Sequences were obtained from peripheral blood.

The CDR3 spells CASCRGDEQYF. The CDR3, as DNA: TGTGCCTCCTGCAGGGGCGATGAGCAGTACTTC. The rearrangement links TRBV6-5 to TRBJ2-7; weak D call: TRBD1 (6 bases). The germline V and J ends were trimmed by 11 bases and 7 bases, with 15 bases remaining between them. Germline assignment: CDR1 MNHEY and CDR2 SVGAGI. The CDR3 spans 11 residues.